The 9 T cell receptor beta chains in this list originate from one sample, sequenced in a study of cytomegalovirus exposure and HLA in healthy donors. The PCR contained 60 Vbeta and 13 Jbeta primers. Data came from immunoSEQ multiplex PCR; TCRdb stores just in-frame clones and leaves some out. The sample records 150,000 to 200,000 clones, roughly 82% being singletons. Sample: PBMCs. The receptors come from a man aged 50 to 59 in good health and CMV-seropositive.

The CDR3 coding sequence is TGTGCCTCTAGCGGGGGGGTGGCAGATACGCAGTATTTT. Translating it yields CASSGGVADTQYF. This chain joins TRBV30 and TRBJ2-3; 12 bases are shared with TRBD2. This CDR3 is built from 13 residues. The J segment lost 4 bases and the V segment lost 7 bases, leaving 3 bases of the junction unmatched. Germline CDR1 reads GTSNPN; CDR2 reads SVGIG (reference sequence).

The chain couples TRBV7-2 to TRBJ1-6; weak D call: TRBD1 (5 bases). CDR3 length equals 14 residues. CDR1 SGHTA and CDR2 FQGNSA come from the germline V gene. Trimming shortened V by 4 bases and J by 11 bases, and 15 bases separated the two germline ends. The CDR3 reads CASSSSGGATPLHF. CDR3 coding DNA: TGTGCCAGCAGCTCCTCGGGCGGGGCGACACCCCTCCACTTT.

The J gene is TRBJ2-5, the V gene TRBV10-3; maybe TRBD1 (5 bases). This CDR3 is 16 amino acids long. Germline V gene lookup returns CDR1 ENHRY and CDR2 SYGVKD. V was pared by 3 bases and J by 1 base, with 15 bases between. DNA for the CDR3: TGTGCCATCAGTGATGGCACAGGCTCGATCCAAGAGACCCAGTACTTC. Residues: CAISDGTGSIQETQYF.

About this clone: The junction and the germline gene differ at one end; a read error may be behind it. The chain uses TRBV4-3 and TRBJ2-6; D perhaps matches TRBD1 (5 bases). The CDR3 is made up of 17 amino acids. Germline V gives CDR1 LGHNA, CDR2 YSLEER. CDR3: CASSQDRTISGANGLTF. CDR3 bases: TGCGCCAGCAGCCAAGATAGAACGATCTCTGGGGCCAACGGCCTGACTTTC.

V usage is TRBV11-2 and J usage is TRBJ2-5, with TRBD1 matching 8 bases. V was clipped by 5 bases and J by 2 bases; unmatched bases: 7. The CDR3 has 15 residues. Germline loops: CDR1 SGHAT, CDR2 FQNNGV. CDR3 protein: CASSIGTGLQETQYF. CDR3 nucleotide sequence: TGTGCCAGCAGCATCGGGACAGGCCTACAAGAGACCCAGTACTTC. Using reference TRBV11-2 and TRBJ2-5 for the parts outside the CDR3, the full variable domain is EAGVAQSPRYKIIEKRQSVAFWCNPISGHATLYWYQQILGQGPKLLIQFQNNGVVDDSQLPKDRFSAERLKGVDSTLKIQPAKLEDSAVYLCASSIGTGLQETQYFGPGTRLLVL.

The CDR3, as DNA: TGTGCCACCAGCAGAGATAAGTGGGTAGCGGGGAACCAAGAGACCCAGTACTTC. It encodes CATSRDKWVAGNQETQYF. The chain recombines TRBV15 with TRBJ2-5, with 8 bases that match TRBD2. The V gene's germline CDR1 is LNHNV and CDR2 YYDKDF (reference sequence). V lost 0 bases and J lost 0; bases outside the gene matches: 9. The CDR3 runs 18 residues.

This clone was counted a few times. V gene TRBV7-2 combines with J gene TRBJ1-1; tentative D call: TRBD1 (5 bases). The V end lost 5 bases, the J end lost 6 bases, and 22 bases lay between the germline ends. The length of the CDR3 is 16 residues. Germline CDR1 reads SGHTA; CDR2 reads FQGNSA. In nucleotides, the CDR3 is TGTGCCAGCAGCCCCACAGGAAGCTTCATTCGGTCTGAAGCTTTCTTT. Residues: CASSPTGSFIRSEAFF.

The chain combines TRBV7-2 with TRBJ2-7; a weak D match, TRBD2 (5 bases). The CDR3 spans 15 residues. V was pared by 1 base and J by 6 bases, with 16 bases between. The germline gives CDR1 SGHTA, CDR2 FQGNSA. The chain's CDR3 is CASSLGIPSGGEQYF. CDR3 in DNA: TGTGCCAGCAGCTTAGGGATCCCCTCAGGAGGCGAGCAGTACTTC.

A word on this clone: The junction differs from germline at one of its ends, possibly a read error. V gene TRBV7-7 combines with J gene TRBJ2-2; 11 bases are shared with TRBD2. The CDR3 spans 16 residues. Germline loops: CDR1 SSHAT, CDR2 FNYEAQ (reference sequence). The DNA of the CDR3 is TGTGCTAGCAGCTCCCTAGCGGGGGGCAATATCGGGGAGCTGTTTTTT. It specifies CASSSLAGGNIGELFF.